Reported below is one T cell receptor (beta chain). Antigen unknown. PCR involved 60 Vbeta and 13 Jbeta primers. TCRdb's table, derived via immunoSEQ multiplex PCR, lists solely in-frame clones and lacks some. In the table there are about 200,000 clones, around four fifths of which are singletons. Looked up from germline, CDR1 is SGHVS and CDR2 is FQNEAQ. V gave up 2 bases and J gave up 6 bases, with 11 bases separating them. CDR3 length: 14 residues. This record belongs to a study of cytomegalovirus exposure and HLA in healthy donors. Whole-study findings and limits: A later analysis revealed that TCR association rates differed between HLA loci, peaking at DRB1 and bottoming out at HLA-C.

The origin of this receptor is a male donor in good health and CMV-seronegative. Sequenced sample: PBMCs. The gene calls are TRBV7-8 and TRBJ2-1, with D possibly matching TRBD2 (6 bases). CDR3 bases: TGTGCCAGCAGCTTACTTTGGACTACCAATGAGCAGTTCTTC. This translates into CASSLLWTTNEQFF. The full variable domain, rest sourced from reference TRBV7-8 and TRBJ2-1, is GAGVSQSPRYKVAKRGQDVALRCDPISGHVSLFWYQQALGQGPEFLTYFQNEAQLDKSGLPSDRFFAERPEGSVSTLKIQRTQQEDSAVYLCASSLLWTTNEQFFGPGTRLTVL.